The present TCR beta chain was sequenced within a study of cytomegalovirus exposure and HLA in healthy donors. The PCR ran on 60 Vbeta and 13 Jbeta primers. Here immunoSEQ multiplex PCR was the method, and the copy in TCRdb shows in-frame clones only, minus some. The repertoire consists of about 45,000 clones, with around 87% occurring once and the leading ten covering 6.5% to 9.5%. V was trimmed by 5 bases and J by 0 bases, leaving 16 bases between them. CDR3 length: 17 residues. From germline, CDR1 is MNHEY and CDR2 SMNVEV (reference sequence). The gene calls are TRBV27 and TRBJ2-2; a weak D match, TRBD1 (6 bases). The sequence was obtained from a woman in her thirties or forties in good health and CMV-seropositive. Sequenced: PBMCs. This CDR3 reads CASSATTGTPNTGELFF. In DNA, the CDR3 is TGTGCCAGCAGTGCAACAACCGGGACACCGAACACCGGGGAGCTGTTTTTT.